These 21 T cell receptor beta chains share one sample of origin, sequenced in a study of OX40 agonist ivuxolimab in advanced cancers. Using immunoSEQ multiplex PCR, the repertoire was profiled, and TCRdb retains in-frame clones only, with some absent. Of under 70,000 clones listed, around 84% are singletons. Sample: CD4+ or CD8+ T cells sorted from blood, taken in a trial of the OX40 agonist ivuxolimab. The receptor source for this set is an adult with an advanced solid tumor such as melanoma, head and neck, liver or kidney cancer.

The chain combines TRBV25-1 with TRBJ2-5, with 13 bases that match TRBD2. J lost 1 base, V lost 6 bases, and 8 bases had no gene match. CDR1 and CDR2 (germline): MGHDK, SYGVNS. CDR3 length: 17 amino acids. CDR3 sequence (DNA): TGTGCCAGCAGGCTCACTAGCGGGGGGGCCTTCCAAGAGACCCAGTACTTC. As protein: CASRLTSGGAFQETQYF.

The CDR3 reads CASSITRPGSGTEAFF. The CDR3, as DNA: TGTGCCAGTAGTATAACTCGGCCAGGGTCGGGCACTGAAGCTTTCTTT. V is TRBV19 and J is TRBJ1-1, with D perhaps TRBD1 (5 bases). The CDR3 runs to 16 residues. Between the trimmed V and J ends, which lost 2 bases and 4 bases, there was a span of 17 bases. Per germline, CDR1 LNHDA and CDR2 SQIVND (reference sequence).

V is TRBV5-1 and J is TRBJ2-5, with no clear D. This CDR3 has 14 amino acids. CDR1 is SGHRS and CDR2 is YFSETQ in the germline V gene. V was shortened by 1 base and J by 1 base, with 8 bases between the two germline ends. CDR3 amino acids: CASSLPGPQETQYF. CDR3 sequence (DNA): TGCGCCAGCAGCTTGCCAGGACCCCAAGAGACCCAGTACTTC. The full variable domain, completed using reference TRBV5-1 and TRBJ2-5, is KAGVTQTPRYLIKTRGQQVTLSCSPISGHRSVSWYQQTPGQGLQFLFEYFSETQRNKGNFPGRFSGRQFSNSRSEMNVSTLELGDSALYLCASSLPGPQETQYFGPGTRLLVL.

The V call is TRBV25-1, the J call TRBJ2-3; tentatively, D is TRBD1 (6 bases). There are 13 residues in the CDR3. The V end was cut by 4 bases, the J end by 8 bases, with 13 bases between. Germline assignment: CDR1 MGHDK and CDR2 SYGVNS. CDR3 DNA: TGTGCCAGCAGTGGACAGGTTTCTGGTACGCAGTATTTT. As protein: CASSGQVSGTQYF.

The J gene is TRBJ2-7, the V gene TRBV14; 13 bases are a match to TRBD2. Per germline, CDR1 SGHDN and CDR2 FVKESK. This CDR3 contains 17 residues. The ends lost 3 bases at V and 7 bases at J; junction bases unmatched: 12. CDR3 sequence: CASSHWTSGSERGEQYF. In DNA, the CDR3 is TGTGCCAGCAGCCATTGGACTAGCGGGAGCGAAAGAGGAGAGCAGTACTTC.

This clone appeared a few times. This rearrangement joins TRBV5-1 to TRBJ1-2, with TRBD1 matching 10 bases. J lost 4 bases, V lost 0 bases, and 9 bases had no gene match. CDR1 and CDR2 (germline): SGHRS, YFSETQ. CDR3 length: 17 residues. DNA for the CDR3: TGCGCCAGCAGCTTGGGGCCGGGACAGGGGCTCCCCTATGGCTACACCTTC. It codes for CASSLGPGQGLPYGYTF. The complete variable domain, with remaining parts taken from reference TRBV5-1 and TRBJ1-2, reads KAGVTQTPRYLIKTRGQQVTLSCSPISGHRSVSWYQQTPGQGLQFLFEYFSETQRNKGNFPGRFSGRQFSNSRSEMNVSTLELGDSALYLCASSLGPGQGLPYGYTFGSGTRLTVV.

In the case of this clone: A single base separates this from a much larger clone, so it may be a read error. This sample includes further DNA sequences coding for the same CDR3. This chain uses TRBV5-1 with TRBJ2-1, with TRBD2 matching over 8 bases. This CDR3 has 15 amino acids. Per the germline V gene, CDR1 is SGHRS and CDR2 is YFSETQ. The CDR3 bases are TGCGCCAGCAGCAGAGCGGGAGACCCGGAAGGTGAGCAATTCTTC. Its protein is CASSRAGDPEGEQFF.

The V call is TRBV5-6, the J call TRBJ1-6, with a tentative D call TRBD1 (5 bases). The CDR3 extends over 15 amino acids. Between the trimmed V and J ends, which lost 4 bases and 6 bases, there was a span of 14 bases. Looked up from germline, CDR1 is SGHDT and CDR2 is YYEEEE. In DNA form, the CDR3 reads TGTGCCAGCAGCCTCGGCAGGGCCGGTAATTCACCCCTCCACTTT. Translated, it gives CASSLGRAGNSPLHF.

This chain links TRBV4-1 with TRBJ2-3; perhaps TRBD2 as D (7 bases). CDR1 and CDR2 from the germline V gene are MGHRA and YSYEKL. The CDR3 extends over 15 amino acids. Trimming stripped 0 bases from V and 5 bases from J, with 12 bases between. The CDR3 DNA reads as TGCGCCAGCAGCCAAGAGGGGGGGCGAGGAGATACGCAGTATTTT. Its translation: CASSQEGGRGDTQYF.

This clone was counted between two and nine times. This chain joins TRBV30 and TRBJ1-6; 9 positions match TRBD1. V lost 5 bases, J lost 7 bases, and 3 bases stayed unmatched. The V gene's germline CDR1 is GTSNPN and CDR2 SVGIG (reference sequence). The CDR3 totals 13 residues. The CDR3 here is CAWVGTGNSPLHF. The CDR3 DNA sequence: TGTGCCTGGGTCGGGACAGGGAATTCACCCCTCCACTTT.

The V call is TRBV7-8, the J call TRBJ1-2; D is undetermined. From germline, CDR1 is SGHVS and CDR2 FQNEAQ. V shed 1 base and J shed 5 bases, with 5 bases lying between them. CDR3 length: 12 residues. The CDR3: CASSLGAYGYTF. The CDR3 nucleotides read TGTGCCAGCAGCTTAGGGGCATATGGCTACACCTTC.

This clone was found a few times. CDR3 DNA: TGTGCCAGCAGTATCCGGGACAGGGGGTGGCCCCAGCATTTT. Its translation is CASSIRDRGWPQHF. V is TRBV27 and J is TRBJ1-5; 11 nucleotides align to TRBD1. Germline V gives CDR1 MNHEY, CDR2 SMNVEV (reference sequence). V trimming: 5 bases; J trimming: 9 bases; junction bases outside the gene matches: 6. CDR3 length equals 14 residues.

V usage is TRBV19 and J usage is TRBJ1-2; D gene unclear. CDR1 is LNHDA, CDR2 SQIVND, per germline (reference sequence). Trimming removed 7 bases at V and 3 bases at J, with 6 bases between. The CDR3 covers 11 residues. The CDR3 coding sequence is TGTGCCAGTATCACCGACTATGGCTACACCTTC. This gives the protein CASITDYGYTF.

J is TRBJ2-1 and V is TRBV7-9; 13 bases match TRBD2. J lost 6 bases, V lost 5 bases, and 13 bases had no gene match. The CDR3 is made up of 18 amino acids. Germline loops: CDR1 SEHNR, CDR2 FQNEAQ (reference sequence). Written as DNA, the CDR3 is TGTGCCAGCAGCCCCCCCTCCGGGACTAGCGGGAACCGCAATGAGCAGTTCTTC. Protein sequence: CASSPPSGTSGNRNEQFF.

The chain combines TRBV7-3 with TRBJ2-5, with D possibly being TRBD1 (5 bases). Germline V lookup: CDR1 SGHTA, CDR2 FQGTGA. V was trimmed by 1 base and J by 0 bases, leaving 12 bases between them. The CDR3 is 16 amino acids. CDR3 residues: CASSLMGPSYQETQYF. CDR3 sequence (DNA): TGTGCCAGCAGCTTAATGGGGCCCAGCTACCAAGAGACCCAGTACTTC.

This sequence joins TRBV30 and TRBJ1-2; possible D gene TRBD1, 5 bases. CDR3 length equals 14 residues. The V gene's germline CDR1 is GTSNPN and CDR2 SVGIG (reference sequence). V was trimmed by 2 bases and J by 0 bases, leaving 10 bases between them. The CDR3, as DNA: TGTGCCTGGAGTCCTTCGGGGGCTAACTATGGCTACACCTTC. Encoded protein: CAWSPSGANYGYTF.

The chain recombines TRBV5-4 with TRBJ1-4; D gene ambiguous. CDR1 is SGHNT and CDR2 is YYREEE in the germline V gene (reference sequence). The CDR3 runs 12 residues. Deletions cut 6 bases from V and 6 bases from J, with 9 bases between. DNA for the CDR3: TGTGCCAGCACGGGTTCAGATGAAAAACTGTTTTTT. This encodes CASTGSDEKLFF.

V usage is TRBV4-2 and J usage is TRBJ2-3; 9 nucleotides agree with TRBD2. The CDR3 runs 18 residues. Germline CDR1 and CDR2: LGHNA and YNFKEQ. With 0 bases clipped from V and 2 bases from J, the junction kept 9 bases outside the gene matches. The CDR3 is CASSQDLLSGGNTDTQYF. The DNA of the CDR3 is TGTGCCAGCAGCCAAGATCTCCTGAGCGGGGGGAACACAGATACGCAGTATTTT.

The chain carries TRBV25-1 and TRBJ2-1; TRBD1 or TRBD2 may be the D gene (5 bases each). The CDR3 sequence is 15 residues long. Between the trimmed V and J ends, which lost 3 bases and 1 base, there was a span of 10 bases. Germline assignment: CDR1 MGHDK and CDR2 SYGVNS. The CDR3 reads CASSDPGPSYNEQFF. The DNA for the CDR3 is TGTGCCAGCAGTGACCCGGGGCCTTCCTACAATGAGCAGTTCTTC.

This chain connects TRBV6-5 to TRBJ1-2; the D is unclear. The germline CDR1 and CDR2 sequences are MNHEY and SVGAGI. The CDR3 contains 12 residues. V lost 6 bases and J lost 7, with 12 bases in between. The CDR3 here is CASSEGVSGYTF. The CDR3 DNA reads TGTGCCAGCAGCGAGGGAGTCTCTGGCTACACCTTC.

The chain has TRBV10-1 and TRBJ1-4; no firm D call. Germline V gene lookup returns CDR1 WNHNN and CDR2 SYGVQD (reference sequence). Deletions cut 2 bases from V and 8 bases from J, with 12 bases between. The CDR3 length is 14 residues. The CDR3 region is CASSENIRGEKLFF. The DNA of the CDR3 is TGCGCCAGCAGTGAGAATATCAGAGGGGAAAAACTGTTTTTT.